Described below is a single TCR beta chain sequence and its context. Its antigen is currently unknown. The record originates from a study of OX40 agonist ivuxolimab in advanced cancers. Looking at the study overall: Every patient in dose escalation had hepatocellular carcinoma, melanoma, renal cell or head and neck cancer.

Findings of the study overall: In the 0.1-3.0 mg/kg groups, partial responders showed among the lowest expansion.

Sequencing used immunoSEQ multiplex PCR; TCRdb keeps in-frame clones, though not all of them. Of under 80,000 clones detected, about 82% appear once; the ten largest clones hold 1.1%. This CDR3 contains 14 residues. V was clipped by 3 bases and J by 2 bases, with 7 bases between them. Germline V CDR1 and CDR2: MRHNA, SNTAGT. The receptor was isolated from an adult with an advanced solid tumor such as melanoma, head and neck, liver or kidney cancer. The chain combines TRBV6-4 with TRBJ2-2; D not resolved. Source: CD4+ or CD8+ T cells sorted from blood, taken in a trial of the OX40 agonist ivuxolimab. For the CDR3, the DNA is TGTGCCAGCAGTGAGGTAGCTAACACCGGGGAGCTGTTTTTT. This gives the protein CASSEVANTGELFF.